These 30 T cell receptor beta chains originate from one sample sequenced in a study of T cell responses to AZD1222 COVID-19 vaccine. Method: immunoSEQ multiplex PCR; TCRdb's copy keeps in-frame clones and lacks some. The sample records about 220,000 clones, about 93% being singletons. Sequenced material: peripheral blood, taken on day 0 of MenACWY control vaccination. Receptors originate from an adult in good health.

This chain's CDR3 is CATSRDPVNTGELFF. The CDR3 nucleotides read TGTGCCACCAGCAGAGATCCGGTAAACACCGGGGAGCTGTTTTTT. The chain uses TRBV15 and TRBJ2-2; D is uncertain. This CDR3 has 15 amino acids. V lost 0 bases and J 2 bases, leaving 7 bases between the germline ends. Per germline, CDR1 LNHNV and CDR2 YYDKDF (reference sequence).

The chain has TRBV12-3 or TRBV12-4 and TRBJ2-5; 7 nucleotides agree with TRBD1. The CDR3 runs to 13 residues. The V gene end was trimmed by 5 bases and the J gene end by 2 bases; junction bases not matched to a gene: 2. The CDR3 DNA follows: TGTGCCAGCAGTCGCAGGGGGCAAGAGACCCAGTACTTC. As protein: CASSRRGQETQYF.

On this clone: Mismatch with germline at one junction end may stem from a read error. The genes are TRBV12-5 and TRBJ2-3; 11 nucleotides match TRBD2. CDR1 and CDR2 from the germline V gene are LGHNT and FRNRAP. There are 12 residues in the CDR3. CDR3 residues: CASGRVAGGVHF. The CDR3 DNA reads TGTGCTAGTGGTCGCGTAGCGGGGGGGGTTCATTTT.

The chain recombines TRBV7-9 with TRBJ2-2; D not resolved. V was shortened by 5 bases and J by 7 bases, with 11 bases between the two germline ends. Germline lookup yields CDR1 SEHNR and CDR2 FQNEAQ (reference sequence). The CDR3 is 13 amino acids. Here the CDR3 DNA reads TGTGCCAGCAGCCCCTACTCCTTCGGGGAGCTGTTTTTT. This sequence encodes CASSPYSFGELFF.

V gene TRBV4-2 combines with J gene TRBJ1-5; D is unresolved. Trimming took 0 bases from V and 7 from J, leaving 13 bases between them. CDR3 length equals 15 residues. Germline CDR1 and CDR2: LGHNA and YNFKEQ. DNA of the CDR3: TGTGCCAGCAGCCAAGAACTTGGGCCTGGGCAGCCCCAGCATTTT. It translates to CASSQELGPGQPQHF.

This chain joins TRBV2 and TRBJ2-1; D is possibly TRBD2 (6 bases). CDR1 SNHLY and CDR2 FYNNEI come from the germline V gene. The CDR3 consists of 14 residues. Trimming cost V 4 bases and J 10 bases, with 17 bases left between them. The DNA for the CDR3 is TGTGCCAGCAGTGTTTATGGTGGCGGGGTCGAGCAGTTCTTC. Amino acid sequence: CASSVYGGGVEQFF.

The J gene is TRBJ2-2, the V gene TRBV7-9; D is perhaps TRBD1 (6 bases). The V end lost 4 bases, the J end lost 0 bases, and 12 bases lay between the germline ends. The CDR3 is made up of 16 amino acids. The germline V gene encodes CDR1 SEHNR and CDR2 FQNEAQ (reference sequence). The CDR3, as DNA: TGTGCCAGCAGCTATAGGGGGTCAGCGAACACCGGGGAGCTGTTTTTT. Translation gives CASSYRGSANTGELFF.

V is TRBV19 and J is TRBJ1-4; possible D gene TRBD1, 5 bases. This CDR3 has 15 amino acids. Trimming pared 9 bases from V and 1 base from J, leaving 15 bases between. In germline, CDR1 is LNHDA, CDR2 SQIVND (reference sequence). Written as DNA, the CDR3 is TGTGCCAGCAAAAGTTCGGGACTAACTAATGAAAAACTGTTTTTT. Amino acid sequence: CASKSSGLTNEKLFF.

Remarks on this clone: This same CDR3 is encoded by further DNA sequences in the sample. The V gene is TRBV5-1, the J gene TRBJ1-1, with unresolved D. The V and J ends lost 2 bases and 1 base respectively, with 6 bases between them. The germline gives CDR1 SGHRS, CDR2 YFSETQ. This CDR3 region has 13 residues. DNA of the CDR3: TGCGCCAGCAGCTTTTCGGAGAACACTGAAGCTTTCTTT. Amino acid sequence: CASSFSENTEAFF.

The V and J genes are TRBV5-4 and TRBJ1-2, with D unclear. CDR1 and CDR2 from the germline V gene are SGHNT and YYREEE (reference sequence). CDR3 size: 13 residues. The ends were cut back, 1 base at V and 2 bases at J, with 6 bases in the middle. CDR3 sequence reads: CASSLLGNYGYTF. CDR3 coding DNA: TGTGCCAGCAGCTTGCTGGGGAACTATGGCTACACCTTC.

CDR3 loop: CASRPPGGLEAFF. The CDR3, as DNA: TGTGCCAGCAGGCCACCAGGGGGCCTTGAAGCTTTCTTT. The chain has TRBV6-5 and TRBJ1-1, with 8 bases identical to TRBD1. Germline CDR1 and CDR2: MNHEY and SVGAGI. This CDR3 is built from 13 residues. The junction had 7 bases not matched to a gene; V was cut back by 6 bases and J by 7 bases.

V usage is TRBV5-4 and J usage is TRBJ2-7; weak D call: TRBD2 (6 bases). The CDR3 covers 16 residues. Germline V gene lookup returns CDR1 SGHNT and CDR2 YYREEE (reference sequence). Deletions cut 0 bases from V and 0 bases from J, with 13 bases between. The CDR3 region is CASSLASGLYSYEQYF. For the CDR3, the DNA is TGTGCCAGCAGCTTGGCCTCGGGACTTTACTCCTACGAGCAGTACTTC.

The chain recombines TRBV7-2 with TRBJ2-4; no definite D call. V was cut by 5 bases and J by 1 base, with 6 bases left in between. Germline assignment: CDR1 SGHTA and CDR2 FQGNSA. This CDR3 is 13 amino acids long. The CDR3 DNA sequence: TGTGCCAGCAGCGTGGGGGCCAAAAACATTCAGTACTTC. Translating it yields CASSVGAKNIQYF. Together with reference TRBV7-2 and TRBJ2-4, the CDR3 gives the full variable domain: GAGVSQSPSNKVTEKGKDVELRCDPISGHTALYWYRQSLGQGLEFLIYFQGNSAPDKSGLPSDRFSAERTGGSVSTLTIQRTQQEDSAVYLCASSVGAKNIQYFGAGTRLSVL.

This sequence joins TRBV9 and TRBJ1-3; D remains ambiguous. Germline V lookup: CDR1 SGDLS, CDR2 YYNGEE. V was clipped by 0 bases and J by 3 bases, with 13 bases between them. The CDR3 spans 16 residues. The CDR3 loop reads CASSVGPRTGGNTIYF. DNA of the CDR3: TGTGCCAGCAGCGTAGGGCCGAGGACGGGTGGAAACACCATATATTTT. The variable domain in full, with the rest retrieved from reference TRBV9 and TRBJ1-3, is DSGVTQTPKHLITATGQRVTLRCSPRSGDLSVYWYQQSLDQGLQFLIQYYNGEERAKGNILERFSAQQFPDLHSELNLSSLELGDSALYFCASSVGPRTGGNTIYFGEGSWLTVV.

The chain employs TRBV28 and TRBJ2-7; D not certain. V was trimmed by 3 bases and J by 4 bases, leaving 16 bases between them. From germline, CDR1 is MDHEN and CDR2 SYDVKM. The CDR3 length is 15 residues. CDR3: CASSLARKQLYEQYF. CDR3 coding DNA: TGTGCCAGCAGTTTGGCCCGGAAACAGCTATACGAGCAGTACTTC.

The chain couples TRBV5-1 to TRBJ1-1, with TRBD1 matching 8 bases. The CDR3 has 19 residues. V lost 0 bases to trimming and J lost 5 bases; unmatched junction nucleotides: 18. The V gene's germline CDR1 is SGHRS and CDR2 YFSETQ. CDR3 loop: CASSLGFRQGSLPGTEAFF. Written as DNA, the CDR3 is TGCGCCAGCAGCTTGGGCTTCCGACAGGGGTCTTTGCCGGGGACTGAAGCTTTCTTT.

Details on this clone: Other nucleotide sequences from this sample produce the same CDR3. The chain is built from TRBV6-5 and TRBJ2-5, with unresolved D. The CDR3 runs to 16 residues. Germline CDR1 reads MNHEY; CDR2 reads SVGAGI. The germline V and J ends were trimmed by 0 bases and 5 bases, with 16 bases remaining between them. CDR3 DNA: TGTGCCAGCAGTTACTCGATACTTACCTTTGGGGAGACCCAGTACTTC. Translation gives CASSYSILTFGETQYF.

This sequence joins TRBV6-2 or TRBV6-3 and TRBJ2-1, with no clear D. Per the germline V gene, CDR1 is MNHEY and CDR2 is SVGEGT. There are 14 residues in the CDR3. The V and J ends lost 2 bases and 10 bases respectively, with 15 bases between them. CDR3 in amino acids: CASSYITASREQFF. CDR3 in DNA: TGTGCCAGCAGTTACATCACTGCAAGCCGCGAGCAGTTCTTC.

The chain is built from TRBV2 and TRBJ1-1, with D tentatively TRBD1 (5 bases). Trimming removed 6 bases from V and 8 bases from J, with 13 bases in between. Germline V lookup: CDR1 SNHLY, CDR2 FYNNEI. The CDR3 covers 12 residues. The chain's CDR3 is CASRRVGAEAFF. In DNA form, the CDR3 reads TGTGCCAGCAGGCGAGTCGGGGCCGAAGCTTTCTTT.

On this clone: Distinct nucleotide sequences in the sample also encode this CDR3. The gene calls are TRBV5-1 and TRBJ2-1; a possible D gene is TRBD1 (6 bases). V was shortened by 4 bases and J by 4 bases, with 12 bases between the two germline ends. The CDR3 is 14 residues long. CDR1 and CDR2 (germline): SGHRS, YFSETQ. The CDR3 nucleotides read TGCGCCAGCAGCCTGGGACAAACTTACAATGAGCAGTTCTTC. It translates to CASSLGQTYNEQFF.

The V call is TRBV15, the J call TRBJ2-2; no definite D call. Germline V CDR1 and CDR2: LNHNV, YYDKDF (reference sequence). The CDR3 is 14 amino acids. V lost 5 bases, J lost 5 bases, and 12 bases lay in between. The CDR3 spells CATSRPGRTGELFF. The DNA of the CDR3 is TGTGCCACCAGCCGACCAGGAAGAACCGGGGAGCTGTTTTTT.

The chain links TRBV6-1 to TRBJ1-1, with D hard to call. V lost 1 base and J lost 6, with 9 bases in between. The length of the CDR3 is 13 residues. Germline CDR1 reads MNHNS; CDR2 reads SASEGT. The CDR3 DNA follows: TGTGCCAGCAGTGAAGTAGGGCGGGCTGAAGCTTTCTTT. Residues: CASSEVGRAEAFF.

The chain links TRBV19 to TRBJ1-5; D unresolved. Trimming shortened V by 5 bases and J by 6 bases, and 17 bases separated the two germline ends. Germline V lookup: CDR1 LNHDA, CDR2 SQIVND (reference sequence). The CDR3 has 15 amino acids. CDR3 DNA: TGTGCCAGTAGTTCCCGGATGAGTTCGGGTCAGCCCCAGCATTTT. Translating gives CASSSRMSSGQPQHF.

CDR3 in amino acids: CASSLARGVYNEQFF. CDR3 nucleotide sequence: TGTGCCAGCAGCTTAGCGCGGGGGGTATACAATGAGCAGTTCTTC. The chain employs TRBV11-2 and TRBJ2-1; 8 nucleotides line up with TRBD2. The CDR3 extends over 15 amino acids. V gave up 1 base and J gave up 4 bases; unmatched junction bases: 3. Germline V lookup: CDR1 SGHAT, CDR2 FQNNGV.

This sequence joins TRBV3-1 (or the pseudogene TRBV3-2) and TRBJ2-5, with 8 bases aligning to TRBD2. Germline loops: CDR1 LGHDT, CDR2 YNNKEL (reference sequence). This CDR3 comprises 16 residues. V trimming: 2 bases; J trimming: 2 bases; junction bases outside the gene matches: 7. The CDR3 here is CASSQRPSGGQETQYF. CDR3 DNA sequence: TGTGCCAGCAGCCAACGGCCCAGCGGGGGACAAGAGACCCAGTACTTC.

This sequence joins TRBV12-5 and TRBJ1-5, with D uncertain. The CDR3 totals 13 residues. Trimming pared 9 bases from V and 0 bases from J, leaving 9 bases between. Per germline, CDR1 LGHNT and CDR2 FRNRAP. The CDR3 nucleotides read TGTGCTAGCACATTCGATAGCAATCAGCCCCAGCATTTT. This encodes CASTFDSNQPQHF.

The chain uses TRBV27 and TRBJ1-4; the D gene is possibly TRBD1 (5 bases). The V and J ends lost 5 bases and 4 bases respectively, with 14 bases between them. Germline values: CDR1 MNHEY, CDR2 SMNVEV (reference sequence). The CDR3 has 15 residues. The CDR3 is CASSPAGGYNEKLFF. The DNA of the CDR3 is TGTGCCAGCAGTCCGGCCGGGGGATATAATGAAAAACTGTTTTTT.

This chain joins TRBV2 and TRBJ1-1; D call uncertain. CDR1 and CDR2 from the germline V gene are SNHLY and FYNNEI. Trimming stripped 4 bases from V and 1 base from J, with 13 bases between. The CDR3 is 15 residues long. The CDR3: CASSVPRRGNTEAFF. The DNA for the CDR3 is TGTGCCAGCAGTGTCCCCCGGCGGGGGAACACTGAAGCTTTCTTT.

The V gene is TRBV6-2 or TRBV6-3, the J gene TRBJ2-7; 7 nucleotides match TRBD1. CDR1 and CDR2 (germline): MNHEY, SVGEGT. After removal of 6 bases from V and 4 bases from J, the junction contained 12 bases not matched to a gene. This CDR3 has 15 amino acids. CDR3 coding DNA: TGTGCCAGCAGCCTCCCGAGGGGACAGTTTTACGAGCAGTACTTC. It translates to CASSLPRGQFYEQYF.

The genes are TRBV29-1 and TRBJ1-1; D remains ambiguous. Per the germline V gene, CDR1 is SQVTM and CDR2 is ANQGSEA. The V end lost 7 bases, the J end lost 3 bases, and 9 bases lay between the germline ends. The CDR3 totals 11 residues. CDR3 DNA sequence: TGCAGCGCCTTAAGGGACACTGAAGCTTTCTTT. Its protein product is CSALRDTEAFF.